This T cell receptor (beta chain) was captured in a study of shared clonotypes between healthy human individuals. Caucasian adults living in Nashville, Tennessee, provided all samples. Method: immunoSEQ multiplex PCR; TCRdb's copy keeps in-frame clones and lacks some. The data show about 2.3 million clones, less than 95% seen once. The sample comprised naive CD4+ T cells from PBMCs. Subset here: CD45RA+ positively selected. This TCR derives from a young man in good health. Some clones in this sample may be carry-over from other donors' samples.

The CDR3 region is CASRNTRGPFTEAFF. In nucleotides, the CDR3 is TGTGCCAGCAGGAACACTAGGGGACCATTCACTGAAGCTTTCTTT. The chain combines TRBV27 with TRBJ1-1, with a weak D call TRBD1 (5 bases). Germline CDR1 MNHEY, CDR2 SMNVEV (reference sequence). Trimming stripped 6 bases from V and 4 bases from J, with 18 bases between. The CDR3 is 15 amino acids.